This T cell receptor beta chain was sequenced in a study of T cell responses to AZD1222 COVID-19 vaccine. Study-wide results and caveats: Among spike-specific TCRs, nearly half reportedly target unmutated variant regions. Clonal diversity was possibly underestimated, and the donors were mostly white British, with more females. In all cases, repertoires were sampled only after the peak T cell response.

Measured with immunoSEQ multiplex PCR; TCRdb has only the in-frame clones, and not every one. The sample lists 150,000 to 180,000 clones, 80% to 90% seen once, with 5.5% to 6% in the top ten. Comments on this clone: The antigen is not known.

The germline CDR1 and CDR2 sequences are ENHRY and SYGVKD. The CDR3 consists of 14 residues. Trimming removed 6 bases from V and 4 bases from J, with 15 bases in between. This TCR was sampled from an adult in good health. Source: peripheral blood, taken on day 0 of MenACWY control vaccination. The V call is TRBV10-3, the J call TRBJ1-2; D not resolved. This CDR3 reads CAISKPLGSYGYTF. The CDR3 coding sequence is TGTGCCATCAGCAAGCCCTTAGGTAGCTATGGCTACACCTTC.